This T cell receptor (beta chain) was sequenced in a study of T-cell reconstitution after alpha-beta-depleted transplantation in children. V lost 0 bases and J lost 6, with 21 bases in between. The CDR3 has 18 amino acids. Germline loops: CDR1 SGHAT, CDR2 FQNNGV. Study-level points and caveats: Expanded graft clones, several hundred of them, were reportedly the source of alpha-beta T cells about two months after transplant. Recipient T cells and thymic progenitors that survived gave rise to the high TCRbeta diversity observed at day 60 in some patients. T-cell counts and diversity were attributed mostly to newly produced T cells one year after transplant.

This clonotype was recorded many times. Its antigen is not known. Molecular barcoding with unique molecular identifiers was used for the TCRbeta library. TCRdb recomputed calls from the PCR reads with MiXCR, one row per CDR3 protein. The table includes 250,000 to 300,000 distinct CDR3 sequences, nearly 8% detected once. The sequencing used peripheral blood, collected 360 days after TCRalphabeta/CD19-depleted stem cell transplant. The clonotype originates from a female patient aged 2-10 years who had a stem cell transplant for Fanconi anemia, so the T cells may come from the graft donor. V gene TRBV11-2 combines with J gene TRBJ2-1; D possibly matches TRBD1 or TRBD2 (5 bases each). The CDR3 region is CASSLDGPSWERGNEQFF. In DNA, the CDR3 is TGTGCCAGCAGCTTAGATGGGCCTAGCTGGGAAAGGGGCAATGAGCAGTTCTTC.